This entry lists 25 T cell receptor beta chains sequenced from one sample in a study of beta chain features in type 1 diabetes. General observations from the study: There was a moderate but significant shortening of TCRB CDR3s in all four CD4+ subsets of Type 1 diabetes patients.

The study reverse transcribed the entire isolated RNA, so it sequenced expressed TCRB transcripts. The repertoire was sequenced with immunoSEQ multiplex PCR; TCRdb's copy has only in-frame clones and lacks some. This table has some 350,000 clones, roughly 9.8% appearing once. The antigens of these receptors remain unknown. The sequencing input was central memory CD4+ T cells from blood. Receptors originate from a man aged 25-40 years with type 1 diabetes.

This clone was seen a few times. V usage is TRBV30 and J usage is TRBJ1-4, with 11 bases that match TRBD1. In germline, CDR1 is GTSNPN, CDR2 SVGIG (reference sequence). Trimming cost V 4 bases and J 4 bases; bases outside gene matches: 2. This CDR3 region has 14 residues. The CDR3 DNA is TGTGCCTGGACGGGACAGGGGGTTAATGAAAAACTGTTTTTT. Protein: CAWTGQGVNEKLFF.

This sequence joins TRBV14 and TRBJ2-2; D gene uncertain. Between the trimmed V and J ends, which lost 0 bases and 4 bases, there was a span of 6 bases. The CDR3 sequence is 14 residues long. Germline V lookup: CDR1 SGHDN, CDR2 FVKESK. The CDR3 spells CASSQDWSTGELFF. CDR3 DNA sequence: TGTGCCAGCAGCCAAGACTGGTCCACCGGGGAGCTGTTTTTT.

CDR3 sequence reads: CASSRENRGFSETQYF. The CDR3 coding sequence is TGTGCCAGCAGCCGAGAAAACAGGGGTTTCAGCGAGACCCAGTACTTC. The rearrangement links TRBV14 to TRBJ2-5; 7 nucleotides agree with TRBD1. V gave up 4 bases and J gave up 5 bases; unmatched junction bases: 13. The CDR3 has 16 residues. The V gene's germline CDR1 is SGHDN and CDR2 FVKESK.

This chain links TRBV7-8 with TRBJ1-1; D is ambiguous. V was trimmed by 5 bases and J by 4 bases, leaving 8 bases between them. The CDR3 covers 12 residues. Germline values: CDR1 SGHVS, CDR2 FQNEAQ. The CDR3 loop reads CASSLGSTEAFF. The CDR3 DNA reads TGTGCCAGCAGCCTTGGGAGCACTGAAGCTTTCTTT.

This chain's CDR3 is CASSSRLAGAGELFF. CDR3 sequence (DNA): TGTGCCAGCAGCTCCCGACTAGCGGGAGCCGGGGAGCTGTTTTTT. The gene calls are TRBV7-9 and TRBJ2-2, with 12 bases matching TRBD2. The CDR3 spans 15 residues. With V trimmed by 4 bases and J by 6 bases, 3 bases remained unmatched. Germline CDR1 and CDR2: SEHNR and FQNEAQ (reference sequence).

This clone was observed at least ten times. The chain links TRBV19 to TRBJ2-6, with D tentatively TRBD1 or TRBD2 (5 bases each). Trimming cost V 0 bases and J 2 bases, with 5 bases left between them. CDR3 length equals 15 residues. The germline gives CDR1 LNHDA, CDR2 SQIVND (reference sequence). This CDR3 reads CASSIEGAGANVLTF. In nucleotides, the CDR3 is TGTGCCAGTAGTATAGAGGGGGCTGGGGCCAACGTCCTGACTTTC.

The CDR3 sequence: CASSLAPPNNEQFF. CDR3 in DNA: TGCGCCAGCAGCTTGGCTCCTCCCAACAATGAGCAGTTCTTC. The rearrangement joins TRBV5-1 to TRBJ2-1, with D uncertain. The CDR3 consists of 14 residues. V was clipped by 0 bases and J by 5 bases, with 9 bases between them. The germline CDR1 and CDR2 sequences are SGHRS and YFSETQ. Full variable domain (rest looked up from reference TRBV5-1 and TRBJ2-1): KAGVTQTPRYLIKTRGQQVTLSCSPISGHRSVSWYQQTPGQGLQFLFEYFSETQRNKGNFPGRFSGRQFSNSRSEMNVSTLELGDSALYLCASSLAPPNNEQFFGPGTRLTVL.

V usage is TRBV9 and J usage is TRBJ2-1; no clear D. CDR1 SGDLS and CDR2 YYNGEE come from the germline V gene. This CDR3 spans 15 amino acids. The ends were cut back, 0 bases at V and 4 bases at J, with 11 bases in the middle. The CDR3 here is CASSVEETWYNEQFF. In DNA form, the CDR3 reads TGTGCCAGCAGCGTAGAGGAAACATGGTACAATGAGCAGTTCTTC.

The gene calls are TRBV6-6 and TRBJ2-7; TRBD1 matches at 7 bases. V dropped 3 bases and J dropped 1; count of bases not matched to a gene: 9. Germline CDR1 reads MNHNY; CDR2 reads SVGAGI (reference sequence). This CDR3 has 16 amino acids. The CDR3: CASSYTGTVKSYEQYF. Here the CDR3 DNA reads TGTGCCAGCAGTTATACCGGGACAGTAAAGTCCTACGAGCAGTACTTC.

This clone was seen many times. The chain uses TRBV19 and TRBJ2-1, with D tentatively TRBD1 (5 bases). Trimming pared 2 bases from V and 3 bases from J, leaving 8 bases between. The CDR3 sequence is 14 residues long. Germline V gives CDR1 LNHDA, CDR2 SQIVND (reference sequence). The CDR3 sequence is CASSIQGYYNEQFF. In DNA form, the CDR3 reads TGTGCCAGTAGTATACAGGGTTACTACAATGAGCAGTTCTTC.

The V call is TRBV29-1, the J call TRBJ2-4; D tentatively reads TRBD1 or TRBD2 (5 bases each). With 7 bases removed from V and 0 bases from J, the gap between germline ends came to 10 bases. CDR1 and CDR2 (germline): SQVTM, ANQGSEA. This CDR3 region has 13 residues. CDR3 nucleotides: TGCAGCGCCGAGGGGATAGCCAAAAACATTCAGTACTTC. It codes for CSAEGIAKNIQYF. Complete variable domain (other parts from reference TRBV29-1 and TRBJ2-4): SAVISQKPSRDICQRGTSLTIQCQVDSQVTMMFWYRQQPGQSLTLIATANQGSEATYESGFVIDKFPISRPNLTFSTLTVSNMSPEDSSIYLCSAEGIAKNIQYFGAGTRLSVL.

In its sample, this clone was seen many times. The V gene is TRBV11-2, the J gene TRBJ2-3, with a possible D match to TRBD1 (6 bases). Germline-derived CDR1 and CDR2 are SGHAT and FQNNGV. V was pared by 5 bases and J by 2 bases, with 26 bases between. The CDR3 consists of 19 residues. CDR3: CASSRQPSRSTGFTDTQYF. CDR3 nucleotide sequence: TGTGCCAGCAGCCGCCAACCCAGTCGCTCAACAGGGTTCACAGATACGCAGTATTTT.

In its sample, this clone was seen a few times. The gene calls are TRBV19 and TRBJ2-5, with TRBD1 matching 10 bases. The CDR3 runs 15 residues. Germline values: CDR1 LNHDA, CDR2 SQIVND (reference sequence). With V trimmed by 5 bases and J by 5 bases, 8 bases remained unmatched. CDR3 loop: CASSSRQGAAETQYF. The CDR3 DNA follows: TGTGCCAGTAGTTCTCGACAGGGGGCCGCGGAGACCCAGTACTTC.

This clone was detected a few times. The chain is built from TRBV28 and TRBJ2-7; D is tentatively TRBD1 or TRBD2 (5 bases each). The CDR3 is 12 amino acids. Trimming cost V 2 bases and J 13 bases, with 15 bases left between them. Germline V gives CDR1 MDHEN, CDR2 SYDVKM. The CDR3 loop is CASSLVGTVAYF. CDR3 sequence (DNA): TGTGCCAGCAGTTTAGTCGGGACGGTCGCATACTTC.

This chain connects TRBV5-1 to TRBJ2-3, with 8 bases that match TRBD2. Trimming cost V 0 bases and J 2 bases; bases outside gene matches: 2. The CDR3 is 15 amino acids. Germline assignment: CDR1 SGHRS and CDR2 YFSETQ. This chain's CDR3 is CASSLVSGNTDTQYF. CDR3 nucleotide sequence: TGCGCCAGCAGCTTGGTTAGCGGGAACACAGATACGCAGTATTTT.

At least ten counts were recorded for this clone. The gene calls are TRBV7-3 and TRBJ2-5, with D perhaps TRBD2 (5 bases). The CDR3 runs 15 residues. Germline V gives CDR1 SGHTA, CDR2 FQGTGA. The V end was cut by 5 bases, the J end by 3 bases, with 16 bases between. In DNA, the CDR3 is TGTGCCAGCAGCGAAGGGAGTGGCGGCGAAGAGACCCAGTACTTC. Translating it yields CASSEGSGGEETQYF.

V gene TRBV7-9 combines with J gene TRBJ1-6; D unclear. Germline CDR1 SEHNR, CDR2 FQNEAQ (reference sequence). This CDR3 has 14 amino acids. The V gene lost 0 bases and the J gene lost 7 bases, with 7 bases spanning the gap. This CDR3 reads CASSLARWNSPLHF. CDR3 coding DNA: TGTGCCAGCAGCTTAGCTCGGTGGAATTCACCCCTCCACTTT. Complete variable domain (other parts from reference TRBV7-9 and TRBJ1-6): DTGVSQNPRHKITKRGQNVTFRCDPISEHNRLYWYRQTLGQGPEFLTYFQNEAQLEKSRLLSDRFSAERPKGSFSTLEIQRTEQGDSAMYLCASSLARWNSPLHFGNGTRLTVT.

The gene calls are TRBV5-4 and TRBJ2-5; 7 positions match TRBD2. V was pared by 0 bases and J by 4 bases, with 6 bases of the junction left unmatched. The germline V gene has CDR1 SGHNT and CDR2 YYREEE (reference sequence). This CDR3 contains 15 residues. Here the CDR3 DNA reads TGTGCCAGCAGCTTGGCGGGGGGATCATCAGAGACCCAGTACTTC. This gives the protein CASSLAGGSSETQYF. Supplemented by reference TRBV5-4 and TRBJ2-5, the full variable domain reads ETGVTQSPTHLIKTRGQQVTLRCSSQSGHNTVSWYQQALGQGPQFIFQYYREEENGRGNFPPRFSGLQFPNYSSELNVNALELDDSALYLCASSLAGGSSETQYFGPGTRLLVL.

The sample holds many counts of this clone. For the CDR3, the DNA is TGCGCCAGCAGCCTCAACAGGGTACGGACCGGGGAGCTGTTTTTT. It specifies CASSLNRVRTGELFF. The J gene is TRBJ2-2, the V gene TRBV5-1; tentatively, D is TRBD1 (6 bases). CDR3 length: 15 amino acids. Between the trimmed V and J ends, which lost 4 bases and 5 bases, there was a span of 15 bases. Germline assignment: CDR1 SGHRS and CDR2 YFSETQ.

This chain uses TRBV7-2 with TRBJ2-4; D call uncertain. This CDR3 comprises 13 residues. The germline V gene has CDR1 SGHTA and CDR2 FQGNSA. The V end was cut by 1 base, the J end by 12 bases, with 13 bases between. As DNA, the CDR3 is TGTGCCAGCAGCTTAGGCCCAGCCAACCCTCAGTACTTC. Its protein product is CASSLGPANPQYF.

The rearrangement links TRBV28 to TRBJ2-5, with 11 bases matching TRBD1. Germline V lookup: CDR1 MDHEN, CDR2 SYDVKM. Trimming took 10 bases from V and 4 from J; bases not matched to a gene: 11. The CDR3 has 15 residues. The CDR3 sequence is CATLAGQGVRETQYF. CDR3 nucleotides: TGTGCCACCCTGGCGGGACAGGGGGTAAGAGAGACCCAGTACTTC.

This clone has a handful of counts. At the DNA level, this CDR3 is encoded by other sequences in the same sample as well. This chain links TRBV18 with TRBJ1-5; D unclear. V shed 3 bases and J shed 7 bases, with 10 bases lying between them. CDR1 is KGHSH, CDR2 LQKENI, per germline. The CDR3 sequence is 13 residues long. The CDR3 DNA is TGTGCCAGCTCACCTGAAGGGAGCCAGCCCCAGCATTTT. Amino acid sequence: CASSPEGSQPQHF. The complete variable domain, with remaining parts taken from reference TRBV18 and TRBJ1-5, reads NAGVMQNPRHLVRRRGQEARLRCSPMKGHSHVYWYRQLPEEGLKFMVYLQKENIIDESGMPKERFSAEFPKEGPSILRIQQVVRGDSAAYFCASSPEGSQPQHFGDGTRLSIL.

This chain connects TRBV6-1 to TRBJ2-2, with D uncertain. V was clipped by 6 bases and J by 5 bases, with 16 bases between them. CDR3 length: 15 amino acids. Germline V CDR1 and CDR2: MNHNS, SASEGT. Here the CDR3 reads CASSPRTHGTGELFF. The CDR3 region has the DNA TGTGCCAGCAGCCCCCGGACCCATGGTACCGGGGAGCTGTTTTTT.

This clone was seen more than once but under ten times. The chain has TRBV7-2 and TRBJ2-1; TRBD2 matches at 12 bases. This CDR3 comprises 15 residues. After removal of 1 base from V and 9 bases from J, the junction contained 4 bases not matched to a gene. CDR1 and CDR2 from the germline V gene are SGHTA and FQGNSA. CDR3 in DNA: TGTGCCAGCAGCTTAGTCCTAGCGGGAGGGGCTGAGCAGTTCTTC. Amino acid sequence: CASSLVLAGGAEQFF.

The J gene is TRBJ2-5, the V gene TRBV5-6; either TRBD1 or TRBD2 may supply D (5 bases each). Germline V gives CDR1 SGHDT, CDR2 YYEEEE. This CDR3 has 14 amino acids. The V end was cut by 4 bases, the J end by 5 bases, with 15 bases between. The CDR3 DNA is TGTGCCAGCAGCGTTCGGGGCCGAGGGGAGACCCAGTACTTC. This encodes CASSVRGRGETQYF.